The rows below give T cell receptor beta chains drawn from one sample of a study of shared clonotypes between healthy human individuals. Measured with immunoSEQ multiplex PCR; TCRdb has only the in-frame clones, and not every one. Here the sample spans 1,500,000 or so clones, approximately 98.5% being singletons. Sequenced: naive CD4+ T cells sorted from blood. The receptors come from a man aged 25-45 years in good health. CDR3s include the opening cysteine and the closing phenylalanine or tryptophan. The order of the fields is CDR3 protein, J gene, V gene.

CDR3aa: CASKPIAGAPNEKLFF; j_gene: TRBJ1-4; v_gene: TRBV28
CDR3aa: CASSSPAGDEQYF; j_gene: TRBJ2-7; v_gene: TRBV5-4
CDR3aa: CASSEAGAGELFF; j_gene: TRBJ2-2; v_gene: TRBV28
CDR3aa: CASGRGGYKGTQYF; j_gene: TRBJ2-5; v_gene: TRBV13
CDR3aa: CASSPARARDRDGYTF; j_gene: TRBJ1-2; v_gene: TRBV18
CDR3aa: CSVIAFTYEQYF; j_gene: TRBJ2-7; v_gene: TRBV29-1
CDR3aa: CASSDRDSNQPQHF; j_gene: TRBJ1-5; v_gene: TRBV2
CDR3aa: CASSFRPLAGNEELFF; j_gene: TRBJ1-4; v_gene: TRBV27
CDR3aa: CASGGDREHTGELFF; j_gene: TRBJ2-2; v_gene: TRBV5-5
CDR3aa: CASSRPGTGVSAYEQYF; j_gene: TRBJ2-7; v_gene: TRBV2
CDR3aa: CASSAVVDGGEAFF; j_gene: TRBJ1-1; v_gene: TRBV9
CDR3aa: CASSPLPSGGQYNEQFF; j_gene: TRBJ2-1; v_gene: TRBV18
CDR3aa: CAISVNSHTEAFF; j_gene: TRBJ1-1; v_gene: TRBV10-3
CDR3aa: CASKIGYDYEQYF; j_gene: TRBJ2-7; v_gene: TRBV5-8
CDR3aa: CASSLEGITYEQYF; j_gene: TRBJ2-7; v_gene: TRBV28
CDR3aa: CASSSLSGNTIYF; j_gene: TRBJ1-3; v_gene: TRBV5-1
CDR3aa: CASEEFTYTEAFF; j_gene: TRBJ1-1; v_gene: TRBV28